The 11 T cell receptor beta chains reported below all come from one sample, sequenced in a study of PD-1 blockade in classical Hodgkin lymphoma. Described time point: cycle 4 day 1 (C4D1), after six to seven weeks of nivolumab. Every single patient, without exception, relapsed after autologous stem cell transplantation, and brentuximab vedotin exposure varied. Measured with immunoSEQ multiplex PCR; TCRdb has only the in-frame clones, and not every one. The table shows around 90,000 clones, with about three quarters occurring only once. This material consisted of peripheral blood mononuclear cells (PBMCs), taken before the fourth cycle of nivolumab. The source is a human donor with classical Hodgkin lymphoma.

The V and J genes are TRBV10-3 and TRBJ2-2; D gene ambiguous. The CDR3 is 13 amino acids. CDR1 is ENHRY, CDR2 SYGVKD, per germline. The germline V and J ends were trimmed by 6 bases and 2 bases, with 7 bases remaining between them. CDR3 sequence (DNA): TGTGCCATCAGAGGTGGAAACACCGGGGAGCTGTTTTTT. This translates into CAIRGGNTGELFF.

The table lists this clone with a few counts. The chain combines TRBV7-3 with TRBJ1-6; TRBD1 might be the D (5 bases). The germline V gene encodes CDR1 SGHTA and CDR2 FQGTGA. The CDR3 consists of 14 residues. Trimming took off 0 bases at V and 11 bases at J, with 11 bases between the two ends. DNA of the CDR3: TGTGCCAGCAGCTTAACAGAAGGGGCTACACCCCTCCACTTT. Protein: CASSLTEGATPLHF.

The rearrangement links TRBV28 to TRBJ2-7; 10 nucleotides align to TRBD1. Germline lookup yields CDR1 MDHEN and CDR2 SYDVKM. CDR3 size: 16 residues. With V trimmed by 5 bases and J by 3 bases, 10 bases remained unmatched. This chain's CDR3 is CASSPHWWDRGYEQYF. The CDR3 region has the DNA TGTGCCAGCAGTCCCCATTGGTGGGACAGGGGCTACGAGCAGTACTTC.

This clone was seen more than once but under ten times. The chain is built from TRBV7-9 and TRBJ1-2; 12 nucleotides align to TRBD1. CDR1 and CDR2 from the germline V gene are SEHNR and FQNEAQ (reference sequence). The CDR3 sequence is 17 residues long. V shed 5 bases, J shed 2 bases, and the junction held 9 bases outside the gene matches. CDR3 sequence (DNA): TGTGCCAGCAGCACCCCCGGGACAGGGGGCGCGAACTATGGCTACACCTTC. Translating it yields CASSTPGTGGANYGYTF.

The CDR3 DNA reads TGCGCCAGCAGCCAAGGGTTCCAGGGGGAAGGCGAAAAACTGTTTTTT. The encoded protein is CASSQGFQGEGEKLFF. The chain links TRBV4-1 to TRBJ1-4, with 7 bases that match TRBD1. The CDR3 spans 16 residues. CDR1 is MGHRA, CDR2 YSYEKL, per germline. V gave up 1 base and J gave up 8 bases; unmatched junction bases: 10.

The chain has TRBV10-3 and TRBJ2-3; D might be TRBD1 (6 bases). The CDR3 loop spans 14 amino acids. Germline CDR1 is ENHRY and CDR2 is SYGVKD. The V end lost 6 bases, the J end lost 2 bases, and 12 bases lay between the germline ends. The CDR3 DNA reads as TGTGCCATCAGGGGCAGGGGTGACACAGATACGCAGTATTTT. Its translation is CAIRGRGDTDTQYF.

This clone was observed a handful of times. The chain joins TRBV7-9 to TRBJ1-1; TRBD1 might be the D (6 bases). CDR1 and CDR2 from the germline V gene are SEHNR and FQNEAQ (reference sequence). The length of the CDR3 is 14 residues. V was shortened by 5 bases and J by 5 bases, with 15 bases between the two germline ends. The CDR3 loop is CASSRTGIGTEAFF. In DNA form, the CDR3 reads TGTGCCAGCAGCCGAACAGGGATCGGGACTGAAGCTTTCTTT. The variable domain in full, completed from reference TRBV7-9 and TRBJ1-1, reads DTGVSQNPRHKITKRGQNVTFRCDPISEHNRLYWYRQTLGQGPEFLTYFQNEAQLEKSRLLSDRFSAERPKGSFSTLEIQRTEQGDSAMYLCASSRTGIGTEAFFGQGTRLTVV.

This clone came up a few times. The chain has TRBV4-1 and TRBJ2-7, with D uncertain. This CDR3 is 12 amino acids long. Per germline, CDR1 MGHRA and CDR2 YSYEKL. V was trimmed by 2 bases and J by 7 bases, leaving 9 bases between them. CDR3 in DNA: TGCGCCAGCAGCCAAATCAGTGGGGAGCAGTACTTC. It codes for CASSQISGEQYF.

The chain carries TRBV7-3 and TRBJ2-7; 8 bases match TRBD1. CDR1 is SGHTA, CDR2 FQGTGA, per germline. Unmatched junction bases numbered 9, after V lost 6 bases and J lost 5 bases. The CDR3 loop spans 14 amino acids. The CDR3 DNA follows: TGTGCCAGCAGTCTCCTAGGACAGGGTAACGAGCAGTACTTC. It translates to CASSLLGQGNEQYF.

The genes are TRBV7-9 and TRBJ2-7; the D gene is possibly TRBD2 (5 bases). The V and J ends lost 1 base and 6 bases respectively, with 16 bases between them. CDR1 is SEHNR and CDR2 is FQNEAQ in the germline V gene (reference sequence). The CDR3 runs 15 residues. DNA of the CDR3: TGTGCCAGCAGCTTAGTCGAGGGCCCGCGAGTCGAGCAGTACTTC. This codes for CASSLVEGPRVEQYF.

This rearrangement joins TRBV5-4 to TRBJ2-1; 9 bases fit TRBD2. The CDR3 contains 16 residues. Germline CDR1 and CDR2: SGHNT and YYREEE (reference sequence). V trimming: 0 bases; J trimming: 12 bases; junction bases outside the gene matches: 13. The CDR3 nucleotides read TGTGCCAGCAGCTTGGGACAAGCGGGAGGTTTCGGTTTGCAGTTCTTC. Amino acids: CASSLGQAGGFGLQFF. Full variable domain (outside the CDR3, taken from reference TRBV5-4 and TRBJ2-1): ETGVTQSPTHLIKTRGQQVTLRCSSQSGHNTVSWYQQALGQGPQFIFQYYREEENGRGNFPPRFSGLQFPNYSSELNVNALELDDSALYLCASSLGQAGGFGLQFFGPGTRLTVL.